Following are 32 T cell receptor beta chains from one sample sequenced in a study of blood T cell repertoires in COVID-19 (dated by TCRdb to the early 2020s). Receptor libraries were prepared by the immunoSEQ multiplex PCR assay. The table comes from immuneACCESS by way of TCRdb, which keeps in-frame sequences with V and J called. Part of the clones is missing from these tables; in studies checked, under half for an unresolved V gene and the rest for unknown reasons. For this sample there are hundreds of thousands of clones; 70% to 90% appear just once. Of the sample, more than 0.25% falls within the top ten clones. Sequencing was carried out using peripheral blood. The receptors come from a woman under 30 with acute or convalescent COVID-19.

The genes are TRBV2 and TRBJ2-7; 10 bases fit TRBD1. Trimming at V came to 10 bases and at J to 5 bases, leaving 8 bases not matched to a gene. The germline CDR1 and CDR2 sequences are SNHLY and FYNNEI. CDR3 size: 13 residues. The CDR3 here is CATGQGRRDEQYF. The CDR3 bases are TGTGCCACGGGACAGGGGCGACGAGACGAGCAGTACTTC.

V is TRBV7-6 and J is TRBJ1-2; D is perhaps TRBD1 (6 bases). The CDR3 runs 14 residues. The germline gives CDR1 SGHVS, CDR2 FNYEAQ. V lost 3 bases and J 4 bases, leaving 12 bases between the germline ends. CDR3 sequence: CASSFSRGGYGYTF. The CDR3 DNA reads TGTGCCAGCAGCTTCTCCAGGGGTGGCTATGGCTACACCTTC.

V gene TRBV12-3 or TRBV12-4 combines with J gene TRBJ1-2, with a weak D call TRBD1 (5 bases). Trimming took off 6 bases at V and 5 bases at J, with 13 bases between the two ends. CDR3 length: 13 residues. CDR3 in amino acids: CASSLGGAYGYTF. Written as DNA, the CDR3 is TGTGCCAGCAGCCTAGGAGGGGCTTATGGCTACACCTTC.

The chain carries TRBV5-4 and TRBJ2-5, with 7 nucleotides matching TRBD2. The CDR3 sequence is 14 residues long. The germline gives CDR1 SGHNT, CDR2 YYREEE (reference sequence). The ends lost 4 bases at V and 5 bases at J; junction bases unmatched: 8. The CDR3 sequence is CASSRTRGQETQYF. The CDR3 DNA reads as TGTGCCAGCAGCCGGACTAGGGGCCAGGAGACCCAGTACTTC.

This chain uses TRBV2 with TRBJ1-1, with D unresolved. Germline lookup yields CDR1 SNHLY and CDR2 FYNNEI. The CDR3 loop spans 13 amino acids. Trimming took 4 bases from V and 5 from J, leaving 11 bases between them. In DNA, the CDR3 is TGTGCCAGCAGTGGATGGGAGGGTACTGAAGCTTTCTTT. It is translated as CASSGWEGTEAFF. Complete variable domain (other parts from reference TRBV2 and TRBJ1-1): EPEVTQTPSHQVTQMGQEVILRCVPISNHLYFYWYRQILGQKVEFLVSFYNNEISEKSEIFDDQFSVERPDGSNFTLKIRSTKLEDSAMYFCASSGWEGTEAFFGQGTRLTVV.

CDR3 nucleotide sequence: TGTGCCAGCAGAGTCTCGGGGGGGCCATACGAGCAGTACTTC. This sequence encodes CASRVSGGPYEQYF. This sequence joins TRBV2 and TRBJ2-7, with 8 bases aligning to TRBD2. Trimming cost V 6 bases and J 4 bases; bases outside gene matches: 8. CDR1 is SNHLY, CDR2 FYNNEI, per germline. The CDR3 loop spans 14 amino acids.

This chain uses TRBV12-5 with TRBJ1-1; no definite D call. Germline CDR1 is LGHNT and CDR2 is FRNRAP. The CDR3 has 12 amino acids. V dropped 2 bases and J dropped 2 bases, with 3 bases sitting between them. Here the CDR3 DNA reads TGTGCTAGTGGTTTGCAAAACACTGAAGCTTTCTTT. It translates to CASGLQNTEAFF.

The gene calls are TRBV5-1 and TRBJ2-2; TRBD1 matches 8 bases. Germline loops: CDR1 SGHRS, CDR2 YFSETQ. J gave up 7 bases and V 9 bases, and 8 bases lay outside the gene matches. The CDR3 is 13 residues long. This CDR3 is CATTGQESGELFF. In DNA form, the CDR3 reads TGCGCCACGACGGGACAGGAAAGCGGGGAGCTGTTTTTT.

This rearrangement joins TRBV5-6 to TRBJ1-1; TRBD1 is a possible D gene (5 bases). The CDR3 has 14 amino acids. Germline lookup yields CDR1 SGHDT and CDR2 YYEEEE. V was clipped by 4 bases and J by 4 bases, with 14 bases between them. CDR3 DNA: TGTGCCAGCAGCGGGGACCCGGGGGGCACTGAAGCTTTCTTT. Encoded protein: CASSGDPGGTEAFF.

The chain carries TRBV4-1 and TRBJ1-2, with 7 bases aligning to TRBD1. With 5 bases clipped from V and 4 bases from J, the junction kept 10 bases outside the gene matches. The CDR3 runs 15 residues. The germline CDR1 and CDR2 sequences are MGHRA and YSYEKL. Here the CDR3 DNA reads TGCGCCAGCAGCTTCAGGGGGGCCCATTCCTATGGCTACACCTTC. Protein product: CASSFRGAHSYGYTF.

The chain couples TRBV6-4 to TRBJ1-1; D is possibly TRBD1 (6 bases). The CDR3 spans 16 residues. V lost 10 bases and J lost 4, with 25 bases in between. CDR1 and CDR2 from the germline V gene are MRHNA and SNTAGT. CDR3 bases: TGTGCCATCACGGTAGGGGGTGGCGGTTTTGGCACTGAAGCTTTCTTT. Translating it yields CAITVGGGGFGTEAFF.

V is TRBV7-3 and J is TRBJ1-1; 9 nucleotides agree with TRBD1. The CDR3 is 14 amino acids. The V and J ends lost 4 bases and 5 bases, in that order; junction bases with no gene match: 5. From germline, CDR1 is SGHTA and CDR2 FQGTGA. The CDR3, as DNA: TGTGCCAGCAGCTCCGGGACAGGGCGGACTGAAGCTTTCTTT. Translation gives CASSSGTGRTEAFF.

The genes are TRBV27 and TRBJ2-6, with D possibly TRBD2 on 5 matching bases. Germline V lookup: CDR1 MNHEY, CDR2 SMNVEV (reference sequence). V lost 5 bases and J 2 bases, leaving 7 bases between the germline ends. The CDR3 consists of 14 residues. The CDR3 loop is CASSMTTGANVLTF. CDR3 nucleotide sequence: TGTGCCAGCAGTATGACTACTGGGGCCAACGTCCTGACTTTC.

The table lists this clone with a few counts. The rearrangement links TRBV6-5 to TRBJ1-2; the D gene is possibly TRBD1 (6 bases). Germline assignment: CDR1 MNHEY and CDR2 SVGAGI. With 8 bases removed from V and 3 bases from J, the gap between germline ends came to 13 bases. The CDR3 spans 13 residues. The CDR3 loop is CASRRYRDYGYTF. The CDR3 region has the DNA TGTGCCAGCCGGAGGTACAGGGACTATGGCTACACCTTC.

The rearrangement links TRBV5-1 to TRBJ2-7; weak D call: TRBD2 (6 bases). The germline V gene encodes CDR1 SGHRS and CDR2 YFSETQ. V shed 1 base and J shed 1 base, with 9 bases lying between them. The CDR3 runs to 14 residues. The CDR3 bases are TGCGCCAGCAGCTTGTCGGGGGTTTCCTACGAGCAGTACTTC. Translated, it gives CASSLSGVSYEQYF.

The gene calls are TRBV27 and TRBJ1-1; no firm D call. V was pared by 4 bases and J by 7 bases, with 10 bases between. This CDR3 comprises 12 residues. Germline CDR1 MNHEY, CDR2 SMNVEV (reference sequence). CDR3: CASSSGKLEAFF. The CDR3 coding sequence is TGTGCCAGCAGTTCCGGGAAGCTTGAAGCTTTCTTT.

The chain carries TRBV7-2 and TRBJ1-4; 7 nucleotides line up with TRBD1. The junction had 9 bases not matched to a gene; V was cut back by 2 bases and J by 9 bases. Germline V lookup: CDR1 SGHTA, CDR2 FQGNSA. This CDR3 has 15 residues. The CDR3 protein is CASSLSGRGDQKLFF. DNA of the CDR3: TGTGCCAGCAGCTTATCGGGCAGGGGGGATCAAAAACTGTTTTTT. Full variable domain (rest looked up from reference TRBV7-2 and TRBJ1-4): GAGVSQSPSNKVTEKGKDVELRCDPISGHTALYWYRQSLGQGLEFLIYFQGNSAPDKSGLPSDRFSAERTGGSVSTLTIQRTQQEDSAVYLCASSLSGRGDQKLFFGSGTQLSVL.

This chain connects TRBV12-3 or TRBV12-4 to TRBJ1-1; D is undetermined. The CDR3 sequence is 13 residues long. The V end was cut by 5 bases, the J end by 4 bases, with 11 bases between. The CDR3 region has the DNA TGTGCCAGCAGTCCCTATCGGGGCACTGAAGCTTTCTTT. This encodes CASSPYRGTEAFF.

The chain uses TRBV7-9 and TRBJ1-4; 7 positions agree with TRBD1. The CDR3 consists of 15 residues. Germline loops: CDR1 SEHNR, CDR2 FQNEAQ (reference sequence). V dropped 6 bases and J dropped 8; count of bases not matched to a gene: 12. This CDR3 is CASSSRQGREEKLFF. Written as DNA, the CDR3 is TGTGCCAGCAGTAGCCGACAGGGAAGGGAGGAAAAACTGTTTTTT. The complete variable domain, with remaining parts taken from reference TRBV7-9 and TRBJ1-4, reads DTGVSQNPRHKITKRGQNVTFRCDPISEHNRLYWYRQTLGQGPEFLTYFQNEAQLEKSRLLSDRFSAERPKGSFSTLEIQRTEQGDSAMYLCASSSRQGREEKLFFGSGTQLSVL.

The V call is TRBV11-2, the J call TRBJ1-2; TRBD1 aligns across 11 bases. V was clipped by 0 bases and J by 3 bases; unmatched bases: 6. CDR1 SGHAT and CDR2 FQNNGV come from the germline V gene. This CDR3 region has 17 residues. The CDR3, as DNA: TGTGCCAGCAGCTTAGATCAGTGGGACAGGGGGGACTATGGCTACACCTTC. Its translation: CASSLDQWDRGDYGYTF.

This clone was detected only once. The CDR3 here is CASTTTGSGYTF. The CDR3 DNA sequence: TGTGCCAGCACCACGACGGGATCTGGCTACACCTTC. The V call is TRBV6-5, the J call TRBJ1-2; D not resolved. The CDR3 loop spans 12 amino acids. Trimming stripped 7 bases from V and 7 bases from J, with 13 bases between. CDR1 and CDR2 (germline): MNHEY, SVGAGI.

This clone was counted once. The chain links TRBV14 to TRBJ1-1, with no clear D. V lost 1 base and J 2 bases, leaving 11 bases between the germline ends. In germline, CDR1 is SGHDN, CDR2 FVKESK. This CDR3 contains 15 residues. The CDR3 coding sequence is TGTGCCAGCAGCCAAGGGTTTCGAGGAAACACTGAAGCTTTCTTT. Translated, it gives CASSQGFRGNTEAFF.

This chain links TRBV6-5 with TRBJ1-2; D is unclear. Trimming took off 0 bases at V and 2 bases at J, with 10 bases between the two ends. Germline V CDR1 and CDR2: MNHEY, SVGAGI. The CDR3 covers 15 residues. This CDR3 is CASSYSKGGNYGYTF. CDR3 coding DNA: TGTGCCAGCAGTTACTCGAAGGGAGGGAACTATGGCTACACCTTC.

This clone was seen just once. The chain's CDR3 is CSVPTGKGANYGYTF. DNA for the CDR3: TGCAGCGTCCCGACAGGAAAAGGGGCTAACTATGGCTACACCTTC. The chain recombines TRBV29-1 with TRBJ1-2; possibly TRBD1 for D (6 bases). V gave up 6 bases and J gave up 0 bases, with 17 bases separating them. Germline V gene sequence: CDR1 SQVTM, CDR2 ANQGSEA. The CDR3 runs 15 residues.

The genes are TRBV18 and TRBJ2-7; 12 bases fit TRBD1. The trim removed 6 bases at V and 9 bases at J, leaving 12 bases unmatched. Looked up from germline, CDR1 is KGHSH and CDR2 is LQKENI. The CDR3 contains 15 residues. In nucleotides, the CDR3 is TGTGCCAGCTCGCCATCCGGGACAGGGGGCGCGGTGCAGTACTTC. It codes for CASSPSGTGGAVQYF.

This chain uses TRBV5-6 with TRBJ2-3; D is possibly TRBD2 (5 bases). Germline CDR1 and CDR2: SGHDT and YYEEEE. V lost 2 bases and J 4 bases, leaving 14 bases between the germline ends. The CDR3 has 15 residues. The CDR3 loop reads CASSFKGSSSDTQYF. Written as DNA, the CDR3 is TGTGCCAGCAGCTTTAAGGGATCTAGCTCAGATACGCAGTATTTT.

This sequence joins TRBV10-1 and TRBJ2-2; 14 nucleotides line up with TRBD2. Germline CDR1 and CDR2: WNHNN and SYGVQD (reference sequence). V dropped 11 bases and J dropped 7; count of bases not matched to a gene: 6. The CDR3 is made up of 14 amino acids. The DNA of the CDR3 is TGCGCCCGACTAGCGGGGGGGCAGGACGGGGAGCTGTTTTTT. Encoded protein: CARLAGGQDGELFF.

This chain connects TRBV28 to TRBJ1-5, with unresolved D. The V end was cut by 2 bases, the J end by 7 bases, with 6 bases between. This CDR3 is 12 amino acids long. CDR1 and CDR2 (germline): MDHEN, SYDVKM. CDR3 DNA sequence: TGTGCCAGCAGTTTAGCCGGGCAGCCCCAGCATTTT. This translates into CASSLAGQPQHF. The full variable domain, its missing parts supplied by reference TRBV28 and TRBJ1-5, is DVKVTQSSRYLVKRTGEKVFLECVQDMDHENMFWYRQDPGLGLRLIYFSYDVKMKEKGDIPEGYSVSREKKERFSLILESASTNQTSMYLCASSLAGQPQHFGDGTRLSIL.

This clone was recorded once. The chain couples TRBV24-1 to TRBJ1-4; TRBD1 matches at 7 bases. The CDR3 covers 20 residues. Germline trimming cut 11 bases from V and 5 bases from J; bases unmatched to any gene: 28. Germline CDR1 and CDR2: KGHDR and SFDVKD. The CDR3 reads CARRRGQFVDPPPKNEKLFF. The CDR3, as DNA: TGTGCCAGAAGAAGGGGGCAGTTCGTCGACCCACCTCCTAAGAATGAAAAACTGTTTTTT.

A single count supports this clone. The chain joins TRBV10-3 to TRBJ2-7; D perhaps matches TRBD1 (6 bases). Germline CDR1 and CDR2: ENHRY and SYGVKD. Trimming shortened V by 7 bases and J by 5 bases, and 21 bases separated the two germline ends. The CDR3 is 15 residues long. The CDR3 here is CAIIQGRAGPHEQYF. The CDR3 nucleotides are TGTGCCATCATTCAGGGGCGGGCAGGCCCCCACGAGCAGTACTTC.

This chain connects TRBV19 to TRBJ1-5, with 8 nucleotides matching TRBD1. CDR3 size: 16 residues. With V trimmed by 10 bases and J by 4 bases, 15 bases remained unmatched. From germline, CDR1 is LNHDA and CDR2 SQIVND (reference sequence). The CDR3 region is CATRSLQGAINQPQHF. The DNA of the CDR3 is TGTGCCACCCGAAGCCTTCAGGGGGCGATAAATCAGCCCCAGCATTTT.

The rearrangement uses TRBV4-1 and TRBJ1-5; 10 bases fit TRBD1. CDR3 length equals 18 residues. With 4 bases clipped from V and 0 bases from J, the junction kept 9 bases outside the gene matches. Germline V gene sequence: CDR1 MGHRA, CDR2 YSYEKL. CDR3 nucleotide sequence: TGCGCCAGCAGCCCCCCCGGGACAGGGGATGATAGCAATCAGCCCCAGCATTTT. Its translation: CASSPPGTGDDSNQPQHF.